This T cell receptor (beta chain) is from a study of somatic mutations in cytotoxic T cells in rheumatoid arthritis. The overall study: Flow sorting yielded some V beta antibody-stained T-cell populations at nearly 100% purity, among them V beta1+ cells sequenced for TCRB.

Trimming cost V 3 bases and J 0 bases; bases outside gene matches: 4. CDR1 and CDR2 (germline): SGHTA, FQGNSA. The CDR3 sequence is 16 residues long. Study-wide results and caveats: Levels of CD8+ T-cell clonality in rheumatoid arthritis patients were statistically indistinguishable from those seen in age-matched healthy controls, with no significant difference.

Concerning this clone: What it binds is not known.

Blood donors served as healthy controls; their median age was roughly 50 years (range 21-70), and 55% were female. The method was immunoSEQ multiplex PCR; TCRdb's version includes in-frame clones alone and lacks a portion of them. Of approximately 8,600 clones in the sample, over 70% are singletons; the top ten hold under 40%. The genes are TRBV7-2 and TRBJ1-5; 8 bases line up with TRBD1. This TCR derives from a woman between 50 and 59 years old in good health. Sequenced material: CD8+ T cells sorted from blood. The DNA for the CDR3 is TGTGCCAGCAGCTTTACAGGGGGGTATAGCAATCAGCCCCAGCATTTT. This translates into CASSFTGGYSNQPQHF.